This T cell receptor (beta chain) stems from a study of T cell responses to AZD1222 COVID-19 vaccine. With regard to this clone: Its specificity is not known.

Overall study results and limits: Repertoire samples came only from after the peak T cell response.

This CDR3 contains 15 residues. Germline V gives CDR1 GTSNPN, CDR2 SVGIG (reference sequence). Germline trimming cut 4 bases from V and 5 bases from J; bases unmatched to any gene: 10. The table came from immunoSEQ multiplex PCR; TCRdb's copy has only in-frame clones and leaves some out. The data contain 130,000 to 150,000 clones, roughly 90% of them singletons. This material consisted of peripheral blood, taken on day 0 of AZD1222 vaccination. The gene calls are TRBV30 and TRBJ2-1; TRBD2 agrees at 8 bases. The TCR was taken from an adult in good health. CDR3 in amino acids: CAWNKGLAGDNEQFF. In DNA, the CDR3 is TGTGCCTGGAATAAAGGGCTAGCGGGTGACAATGAGCAGTTCTTC.